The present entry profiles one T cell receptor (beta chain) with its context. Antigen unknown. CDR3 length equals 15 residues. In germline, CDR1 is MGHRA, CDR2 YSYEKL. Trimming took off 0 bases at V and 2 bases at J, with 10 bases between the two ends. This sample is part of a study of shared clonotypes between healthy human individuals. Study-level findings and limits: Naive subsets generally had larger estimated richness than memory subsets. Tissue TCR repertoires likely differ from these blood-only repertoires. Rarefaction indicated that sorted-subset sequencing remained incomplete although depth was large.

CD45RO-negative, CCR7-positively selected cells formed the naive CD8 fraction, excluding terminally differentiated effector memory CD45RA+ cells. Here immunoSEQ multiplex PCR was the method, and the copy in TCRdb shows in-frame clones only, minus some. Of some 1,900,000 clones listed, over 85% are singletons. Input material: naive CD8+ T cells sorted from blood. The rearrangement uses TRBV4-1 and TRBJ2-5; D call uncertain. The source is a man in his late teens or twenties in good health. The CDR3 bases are TGCGCCAGCAGCCAAGATCACGGAAGACAAGAGACCCAGTACTTC. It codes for CASSQDHGRQETQYF.